This TCR beta chain was sequenced for a study of blood T cell repertoires in COVID-19. Study at large: Acute and convalescent COVID-19 specimens originated in the United States, Italy and Spain. PBMCs, B-cell-depleted T cells, or T cells were the source of the cDNA or gDNA that made up the material.

Trimming removed 5 bases from V and 6 bases from J, with 11 bases in between. CDR3 length equals 13 residues. This table comes from immunoSEQ multiplex PCR, and its TCRdb copy is limited to in-frame clones, with some not included. The sample consists of 150,000 to 180,000 clones, approximately 80% of them appearing once. Only one count was recorded for this clone. The TCR originated in an older woman with acute or convalescent COVID-19. The gene calls are TRBV12-3 or TRBV12-4 and TRBJ1-3, with D perhaps matching TRBD1 (6 bases). Source material: peripheral blood. CDR3 DNA sequence: TGTGCCAGCAGTGTACAGGGAGAAAACACCATATATTTT. This encodes CASSVQGENTIYF.